This TCR beta chain was sequenced during a study of low-dose radiotherapy and immunotherapy resistance in tumors. Study information: The study gave Cohort 2 1 Gy per fraction every two weeks, totaling 13 Gy over 26 weeks.

This clonotype was seen ten or more times. Time point reported: before trial treatment. The treatment that donors received included nivolumab, ipilimumab, aspirin, low-dose cyclophosphamide and low-dose radiotherapy. Both a constant-region primer and a V-primer adapter served to amplify TCRs across roughly 20 PCR cycles. Researchers amplified the isolated mRNA using in vitro transcription. A single record per CDR3 protein comes from TCRdb applying MiXCR to the reads. The sample consists of about 50,000 distinct CDR3 sequences, about 10% of them appearing once. The V and J ends lost 3 bases and 6 bases respectively, with 18 bases between them. This CDR3 has 16 residues. Germline V gene sequence: CDR1 MDHEN, CDR2 SYDVKM.

This TCR came from a female donor with ovarian cancer. This sample comprised PBMCs, obtained before treatment. This chain links TRBV28 with TRBJ1-5; possibly TRBD1 for D (6 bases). CDR3 sequence (DNA): TGTGCCAGCAGTTTGGCAGGGGCGCGGAGCGGTCAGCCCCAGCATTTT. Translating it yields CASSLAGARSGQPQHF.